These T cell receptor beta chains were read from a single sample in a study of siplizumab effects on memory and regulatory T cells. The protocol was immunoSEQ multiplex PCR, while the TCRdb copy is restricted to in-frame clones and leaves out a portion. The sample holds some 100,000 clones, just over 90% seen once. Sequencing was done on a sample of Tregs sorted from blood. The receptor set was obtained from a human donor in good health. The CDR3 runs from the conserved cysteine through the conserved F or W. The D gene is left open where the match is weak. A row's size may be missing; if present it is once, few, many or a size class.

j_gene | abundance | d_gene | len | v_gene | CDR3aa | CDR3nt
TRBJ2-7 | - | - | 17 | TRBV4-1 | CASSQDPTLGITYEQYF | TGCGCCAGCAGCCAAGACCCTACCTTGGGGATAACCTACGAGCAGTACTTC
TRBJ2-4 | - | - | 13 | TRBV10-2 | CASVPGGGNIQYF | TGCGCCAGCGTGCCTGGGGGCGGAAACATTCAGTACTTC
TRBJ2-1 | - | - | 12 | TRBV6-1 | CASSERPYEQFF | TGTGCCAGCAGTGAACGTCCCTATGAGCAGTTCTTC
TRBJ2-1 | - | TRBD2 | 16 | TRBV13 | CASSLNSGRAYNEQFF | TGTGCCAGCAGCCTCAATAGCGGGAGGGCCTACAATGAGCAGTTCTTC
TRBJ2-3 | - | - | 17 | TRBV21-1 | CASSKVRAPGATDTQYF | TGTGCCAGCAGCAAAGTGAGAGCGCCAGGGGCAACAGATACGCAGTATTTT
TRBJ2-7 | - | TRBD1 | 14 | TRBV6-6 | CASSYTTGTGEKYF | TGTGCCAGCAGTTACACCACCGGGACAGGGGAAAAGTACTTC
TRBJ2-2 | medium-sized | - | 18 | TRBV19 | CASSTAGTLGKNTGELFF | TGTGCCAGTAGTACAGCCGGGACTTTAGGGAAGAACACCGGGGAGCTGTTTTTT
TRBJ2-3 | - | - | 15 | TRBV6-1 | CASILPGGPRDTQYF | TGTGCCAGCATCCTCCCCGGAGGGCCCCGGGATACGCAGTATTTT
TRBJ2-7 | - | TRBD2 | 14 | TRBV30 | CAWASGRASYEQYF | TGTGCCTGGGCGAGCGGGAGGGCCTCCTACGAGCAGTACTTC
TRBJ2-5 | - | TRBD2 | 14 | TRBV7-9 | CATGGLANWGTQYF | TGTGCCACCGGGGGACTAGCGAACTGGGGGACCCAGTACTTC